The 18 T cell receptor beta chains below come from one sample, sequenced in a study of cytomegalovirus exposure and HLA in healthy donors. The PCR used 60 Vbeta and 13 Jbeta primers. Profiling relied on immunoSEQ multiplex PCR, and the TCRdb table lists in-frame clones only, not all of them. Of fewer than 30,000 clones detected, about 64% appear once; the ten largest clones hold roughly 42%. Input material: PBMCs. The source of these receptors is a male donor in good health and CMV-seropositive.

CDR3 region: CASKGPSGETQYF. The CDR3 coding sequence is TGTGCCAGCAAGGGCCCCTCGGGGGAGACCCAGTACTTC. V and J are TRBV2 and TRBJ2-5; D possibly corresponds to TRBD2 (5 bases). The length of the CDR3 is 13 residues. The germline gives CDR1 SNHLY, CDR2 FYNNEI. Deletions cut 7 bases from V and 5 bases from J, with 14 bases between.

About this clone itself: One end of the junction does not line up with germline, which may come from a read error. The chain carries TRBV5-4 and TRBJ2-5, with a tentative D call TRBD2 (6 bases). The CDR3 runs to 15 residues. CDR1 and CDR2 from the germline V gene are SGHNT and YYREEE (reference sequence). The CDR3 DNA is TGTGTCAGCAGCTTGGATGGTGCGGGGTTTGGACCCCAGTACTTC. Its protein product is CVSSLDGAGFGPQYF.

This chain uses TRBV5-6 with TRBJ1-5; D perhaps matches TRBD1 (5 bases). Germline V gene data show CDR1 as SGHDT and CDR2 as YYEEEE. Trimming cost V 4 bases and J 0 bases, with 8 bases left between them. CDR3 length: 14 residues. The CDR3 spells CASSPGYSNQPQHF. CDR3 nucleotides: TGTGCCAGCAGCCCAGGGTATAGCAATCAGCCCCAGCATTTT.

This clone was picked up a small number of times. The chain joins TRBV5-1 to TRBJ2-6, with 8 bases aligning to TRBD1. This CDR3 is 17 amino acids long. CDR1 is SGHRS and CDR2 is YFSETQ in the germline V gene. Trimming removed 8 bases from V and 4 bases from J; junction bases left unmatched: 14. The chain's CDR3 is CASRQGLGSGGANVLTF. Here the CDR3 DNA reads TGCGCCAGTCGACAGGGGCTGGGGTCTGGCGGGGCCAACGTCCTGACTTTC.

The chain joins TRBV4-2 to TRBJ1-5; unclear D gene. Trimming took off 1 base at V and 0 bases at J, with 7 bases between the two ends. Germline CDR1 and CDR2: LGHNA and YNFKEQ. The CDR3 is 15 amino acids. In DNA, the CDR3 is TGTGCCAGCAGCCAAGTGCAGTATAGCAATCAGCCCCAGCATTTT. It codes for CASSQVQYSNQPQHF.

As for this clone: One end of the junction fails to match germline, which may point to a read error. CDR3 DNA sequence: TGTGCCAGCAGCGTATGGTCGGACAGGGCCACCCAGGCTTTT. This encodes CASSVWSDRATQAF. The chain recombines TRBV9 with TRBJ1-1; 8 nucleotides agree with TRBD1. This CDR3 has 14 amino acids. Germline lookup yields CDR1 SGDLS and CDR2 YYNGEE.

The chain combines TRBV6-1 with TRBJ2-7, with D possibly TRBD1 on 6 matching bases. Trimming shortened V by 0 bases and J by 0 bases, and 12 bases separated the two germline ends. The CDR3 is made up of 16 amino acids. Germline V gives CDR1 MNHNS, CDR2 SASEGT. The CDR3, as DNA: TGTGCCAGCAGTGAAGCGCTCCAGGGGTTCTCCTACGAGCAGTACTTC. It is translated as CASSEALQGFSYEQYF.

J is TRBJ1-2 and V is TRBV6-5; D gene uncertain. The CDR3 totals 15 residues. Trimming pared 5 bases from V and 6 bases from J, leaving 19 bases between. Germline V lookup: CDR1 MNHEY, CDR2 SVGAGI. In nucleotides, the CDR3 is TGTGCCAGCAGTCTCCTTGTAGCGGGGTTGGATGGCTACACCTTC. This translates into CASSLLVAGLDGYTF.

J is TRBJ2-7 and V is TRBV10-3; TRBD2 matches 8 bases. V trimming: 2 bases; J trimming: 2 bases; junction bases outside the gene matches: 5. Germline V CDR1 and CDR2: ENHRY, SYGVKD. This CDR3 has 15 amino acids. CDR3 region: CAISEGTRGAYEQYF. The CDR3 bases are TGTGCCATCAGTGAGGGGACTAGGGGAGCCTACGAGCAGTACTTC.

The chain uses TRBV7-3 and TRBJ2-1; 8 positions match TRBD2. J was trimmed by 3 bases and V by 1 base; bases with no gene match: 8. Germline V gene sequence: CDR1 SGHTA, CDR2 FQGTGA. CDR3 length: 17 amino acids. CDR3 sequence reads: CASSLKGRAGGYNEQFF. CDR3 sequence (DNA): TGTGCCAGCAGCTTAAAGGGGAGGGCGGGAGGCTACAATGAGCAGTTCTTC.

This chain uses TRBV7-6 with TRBJ1-2; 8 bases map to TRBD1. This CDR3 has 14 amino acids. V lost 5 bases to trimming and J lost 3 bases; unmatched junction nucleotides: 5. Germline CDR1 is SGHVS and CDR2 is FNYEAQ. In nucleotides, the CDR3 is TGTGCCAGCAGCAAGGGACAGGTCGACTATGGCTACACCTTC. This sequence encodes CASSKGQVDYGYTF. Together with reference TRBV7-6 and TRBJ1-2, the CDR3 gives the full variable domain: GAGVSQSPRYKVTKRGQDVALRCDPISGHVSLYWYRQALGQGPEFLTYFNYEAQQDKSGLPNDRFSAERPEGSISTLTIQRTEQRDSAMYRCASSKGQVDYGYTFGSGTRLTVV.

The rearrangement links TRBV28 to TRBJ2-6; tentatively, D is TRBD1 (5 bases). This CDR3 is built from 14 residues. Per the germline V gene, CDR1 is MDHEN and CDR2 is SYDVKM. The V end was cut by 7 bases, the J end by 4 bases, with 11 bases between. Written as DNA, the CDR3 is TGTGCCAGCACCTCAGGGTACGGGGCCAACGTCCTGACTTTC. It specifies CASTSGYGANVLTF. The variable domain in full, completed from reference TRBV28 and TRBJ2-6, reads DVKVTQSSRYLVKRTGEKVFLECVQDMDHENMFWYRQDPGLGLRLIYFSYDVKMKEKGDIPEGYSVSREKKERFSLILESASTNQTSMYLCASTSGYGANVLTFGAGSRLTVL.

This clone was detected only a few times. The chain employs TRBV18 and TRBJ1-5; TRBD1 agrees at 7 bases. The germline V gene encodes CDR1 KGHSH and CDR2 LQKENI. Germline trimming cut 6 bases from V and 6 bases from J; bases unmatched to any gene: 8. The CDR3 extends over 14 amino acids. CDR3 region: CASSFQGVGQPQHF. The CDR3 bases are TGTGCCAGCTCTTTCCAGGGGGTGGGTCAGCCCCAGCATTTT.

This clone was observed once. The rearrangement uses TRBV4-1 and TRBJ1-1; tentative D call: TRBD1 (6 bases). V lost 0 bases, J lost 7 bases, and 12 bases lay in between. This CDR3 has 14 residues. CDR1 is MGHRA, CDR2 YSYEKL, per germline. The CDR3 region is CASSQDRGTYEAFF. The CDR3 nucleotides read TGCGCCAGCAGCCAAGACAGGGGAACCTATGAAGCTTTCTTT.

The rearrangement joins TRBV6-4 to TRBJ1-1; no clear D. The V end was cut by 0 bases, the J end by 2 bases, with 4 bases between. CDR3 size: 13 residues. Germline values: CDR1 MRHNA, CDR2 SNTAGT. The CDR3 is CASSDSTNTEAFF. DNA of the CDR3: TGTGCCAGCAGTGACTCGACAAACACTGAAGCTTTCTTT.

The chain uses TRBV7-2 and TRBJ1-2; tentative D call: TRBD1 (5 bases). CDR1 is SGHTA and CDR2 is FQGNSA in the germline V gene. V lost 5 bases and J lost 2, with 18 bases in between. The CDR3 has 16 amino acids. The CDR3 bases are TGTGCCAGCAGCCCCCTACCGCGCAGGGCGAACTATGGCTACACCTTC. It codes for CASSPLPRRANYGYTF.

This clone was recorded a few times. The gene calls are TRBV30 and TRBJ1-1; 7 nucleotides align to TRBD1. This CDR3 has 13 residues. Germline lookup yields CDR1 GTSNPN and CDR2 SVGIG (reference sequence). The V and J ends lost 1 base and 3 bases, in that order; junction bases with no gene match: 2. CDR3 coding DNA: TGTGCCTGGAGTGGACAGGGTTACACTGAAGCTTTCTTT. Protein sequence: CAWSGQGYTEAFF. Full variable domain (missing parts from reference TRBV30 and TRBJ1-1): SQTIHQWPATLVQPVGSPLSLECTVEGTSNPNLYWYRQAAGRGLQLLFYSVGIGQISSEVPQNLSASRPQDRQFILSSKKLLLSDSGFYLCAWSGQGYTEAFFGQGTRLTVV.

This clone has only one observation. The V gene is TRBV7-9, the J gene TRBJ2-3; D remains unclear. Germline V gives CDR1 SEHNR, CDR2 FQNEAQ (reference sequence). The V end was cut by 1 base, the J end by 13 bases, with 9 bases between. The CDR3 has 11 residues. Here the CDR3 reads CASSLEVRKYF. CDR3 nucleotides: TGTGCCAGCAGCTTAGAGGTGCGGAAGTATTTT.